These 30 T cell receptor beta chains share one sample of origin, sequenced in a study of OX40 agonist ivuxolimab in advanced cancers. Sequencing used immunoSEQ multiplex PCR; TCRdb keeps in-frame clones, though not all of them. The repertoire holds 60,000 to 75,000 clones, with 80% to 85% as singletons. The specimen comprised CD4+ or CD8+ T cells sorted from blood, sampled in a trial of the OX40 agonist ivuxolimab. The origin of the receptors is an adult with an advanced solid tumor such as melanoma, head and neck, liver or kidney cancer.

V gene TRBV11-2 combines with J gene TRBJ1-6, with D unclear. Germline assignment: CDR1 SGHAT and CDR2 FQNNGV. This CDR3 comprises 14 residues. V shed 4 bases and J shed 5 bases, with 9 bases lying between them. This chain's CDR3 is CASSSGRDNSPLHF. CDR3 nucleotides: TGTGCCAGCAGCTCTGGGCGAGATAATTCACCCCTCCACTTT.

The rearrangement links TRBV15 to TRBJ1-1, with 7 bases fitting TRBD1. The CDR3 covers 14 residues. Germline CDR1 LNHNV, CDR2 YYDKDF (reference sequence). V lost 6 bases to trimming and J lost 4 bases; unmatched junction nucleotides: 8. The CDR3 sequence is CATSADRARTEAFF. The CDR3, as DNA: TGTGCCACCAGTGCTGACAGGGCCCGCACTGAAGCTTTCTTT.

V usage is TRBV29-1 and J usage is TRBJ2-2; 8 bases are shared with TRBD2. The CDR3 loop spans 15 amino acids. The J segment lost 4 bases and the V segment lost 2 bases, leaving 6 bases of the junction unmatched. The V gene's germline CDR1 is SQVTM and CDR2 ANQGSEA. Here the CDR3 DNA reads TGCAGCGTTGAAACGGGAGGGCCGAGCACCGGGGAGCTGTTTTTT. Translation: CSVETGGPSTGELFF.

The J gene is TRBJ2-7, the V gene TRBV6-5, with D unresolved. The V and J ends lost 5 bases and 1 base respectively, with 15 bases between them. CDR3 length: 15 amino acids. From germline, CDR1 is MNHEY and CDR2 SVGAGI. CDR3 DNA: TGTGCCAGCAGTCCCGACGGATTAGGGTCCTACGAGCAGTACTTC. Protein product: CASSPDGLGSYEQYF.

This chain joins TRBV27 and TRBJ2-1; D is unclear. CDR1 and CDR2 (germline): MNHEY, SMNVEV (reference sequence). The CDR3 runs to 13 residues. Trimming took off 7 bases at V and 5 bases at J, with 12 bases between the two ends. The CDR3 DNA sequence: TGTGCCAGCACAAAACAGAAAAACAATGAGCAGTTCTTC. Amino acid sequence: CASTKQKNNEQFF.

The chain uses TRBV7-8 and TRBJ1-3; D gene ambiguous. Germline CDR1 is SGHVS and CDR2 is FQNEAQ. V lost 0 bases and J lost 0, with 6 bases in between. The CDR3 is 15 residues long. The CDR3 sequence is CASSLAGYSGNTIYF. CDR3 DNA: TGTGCCAGCAGCTTAGCAGGTTACTCTGGAAACACCATATATTTT.

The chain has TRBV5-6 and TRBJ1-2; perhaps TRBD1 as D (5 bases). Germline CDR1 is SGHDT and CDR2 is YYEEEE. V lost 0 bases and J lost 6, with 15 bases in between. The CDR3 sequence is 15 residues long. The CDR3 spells CASSLVGTGPHGYTF. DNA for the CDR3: TGTGCCAGCAGCTTGGTCGGGACGGGGCCCCATGGCTACACCTTC.

The CDR3 loop is CASSVDGESRYGYTF. The CDR3 DNA reads as TGTGCCAGCAGCGTAGATGGGGAATCGCGCTATGGCTACACCTTC. V is TRBV9 and J is TRBJ1-2; D not certain. Germline V gene lookup returns CDR1 SGDLS and CDR2 YYNGEE. The length of the CDR3 is 15 residues. The V and J ends lost 0 bases and 4 bases respectively, with 13 bases between them. The full variable domain, rest sourced from reference TRBV9 and TRBJ1-2, is DSGVTQTPKHLITATGQRVTLRCSPRSGDLSVYWYQQSLDQGLQFLIQYYNGEERAKGNILERFSAQQFPDLHSELNLSSLELGDSALYFCASSVDGESRYGYTFGSGTRLTVV.

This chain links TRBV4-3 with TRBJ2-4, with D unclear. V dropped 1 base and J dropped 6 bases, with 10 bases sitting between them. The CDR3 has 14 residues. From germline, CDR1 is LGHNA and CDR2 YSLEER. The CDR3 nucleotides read TGCGCCAGCAGCCAAGGGACCTTCAGAAACATTCAGTACTTC. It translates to CASSQGTFRNIQYF.

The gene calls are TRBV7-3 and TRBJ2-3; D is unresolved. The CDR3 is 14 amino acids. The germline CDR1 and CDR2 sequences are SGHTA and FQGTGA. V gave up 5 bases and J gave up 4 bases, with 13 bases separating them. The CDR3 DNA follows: TGTGCCAGCAGCGGATGGCTGGGCCCAGATACGCAGTATTTT. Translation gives CASSGWLGPDTQYF.

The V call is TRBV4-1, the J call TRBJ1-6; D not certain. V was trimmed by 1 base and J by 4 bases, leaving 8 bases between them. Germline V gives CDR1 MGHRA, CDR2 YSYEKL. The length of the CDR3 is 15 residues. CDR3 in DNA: TGCGCCAGCAGCCAAGCCCGACGGTATAATTCACCCCTCCACTTT. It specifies CASSQARRYNSPLHF.

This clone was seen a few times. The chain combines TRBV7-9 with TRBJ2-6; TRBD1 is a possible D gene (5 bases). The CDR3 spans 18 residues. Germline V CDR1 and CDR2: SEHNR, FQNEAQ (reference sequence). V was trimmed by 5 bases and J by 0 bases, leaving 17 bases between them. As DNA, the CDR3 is TGTGCCAGCAGCCACACTACGATCGACAGCTCTGGGGCCAACGTCCTGACTTTC. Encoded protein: CASSHTTIDSSGANVLTF. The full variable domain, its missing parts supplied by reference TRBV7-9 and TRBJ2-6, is DTGVSQNPRHKITKRGQNVTFRCDPISEHNRLYWYRQTLGQGPEFLTYFQNEAQLEKSRLLSDRFSAERPKGSFSTLEIQRTEQGDSAMYLCASSHTTIDSSGANVLTFGAGSRLTVL.

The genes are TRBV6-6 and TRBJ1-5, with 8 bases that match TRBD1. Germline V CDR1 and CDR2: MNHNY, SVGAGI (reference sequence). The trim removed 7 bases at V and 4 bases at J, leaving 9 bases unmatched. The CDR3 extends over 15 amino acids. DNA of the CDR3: TGTGCCAGCACCGGACAGGGCGAAGGGAATCAGCCCCAGCATTTT. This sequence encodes CASTGQGEGNQPQHF.

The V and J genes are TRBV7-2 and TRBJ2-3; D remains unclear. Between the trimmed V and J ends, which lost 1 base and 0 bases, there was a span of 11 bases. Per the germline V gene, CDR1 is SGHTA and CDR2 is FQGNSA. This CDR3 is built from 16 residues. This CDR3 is CASSLVGNPSTDTQYF. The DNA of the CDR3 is TGTGCCAGCAGCTTAGTTGGTAATCCTAGCACAGATACGCAGTATTTT.

CDR3 sequence (DNA): TGTGCCAGCAGCTGGATTCGACAGGGTCGGGATGAGCAGTTCTTC. Translated, it gives CASSWIRQGRDEQFF. This chain links TRBV7-3 with TRBJ2-1; 7 nucleotides align to TRBD1. The V gene end was trimmed by 4 bases and the J gene end by 8 bases; junction bases not matched to a gene: 11. The CDR3 is made up of 15 amino acids. Germline assignment: CDR1 SGHTA and CDR2 FQGTGA.

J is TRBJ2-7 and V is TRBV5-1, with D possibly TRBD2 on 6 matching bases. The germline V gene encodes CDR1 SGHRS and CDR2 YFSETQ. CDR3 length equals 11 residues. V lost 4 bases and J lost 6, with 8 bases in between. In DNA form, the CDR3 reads TGCGCCAGCAGCGAGACTAGCGAGCAGTACTTC. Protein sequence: CASSETSEQYF.

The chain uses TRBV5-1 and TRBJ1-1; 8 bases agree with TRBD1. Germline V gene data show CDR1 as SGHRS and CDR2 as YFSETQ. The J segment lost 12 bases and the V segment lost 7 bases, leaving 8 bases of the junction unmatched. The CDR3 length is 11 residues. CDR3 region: CASAGTGESFF. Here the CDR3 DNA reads TGCGCCAGCGCGGGGACAGGCGAGTCTTTCTTT.

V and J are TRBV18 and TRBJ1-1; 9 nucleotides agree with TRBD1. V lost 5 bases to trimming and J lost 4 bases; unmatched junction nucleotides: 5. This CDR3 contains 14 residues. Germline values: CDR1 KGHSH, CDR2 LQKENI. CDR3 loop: CASSFGQGFTEAFF. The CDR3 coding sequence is TGTGCCAGCTCATTCGGACAGGGGTTCACTGAAGCTTTCTTT.

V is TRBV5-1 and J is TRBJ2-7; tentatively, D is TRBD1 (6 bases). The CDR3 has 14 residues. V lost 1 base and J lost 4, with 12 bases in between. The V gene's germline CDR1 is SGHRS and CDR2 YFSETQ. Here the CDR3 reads CASSLYGGEYEQYF. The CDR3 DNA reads TGCGCCAGCAGCTTGTATGGGGGCGAGTACGAGCAGTACTTC.

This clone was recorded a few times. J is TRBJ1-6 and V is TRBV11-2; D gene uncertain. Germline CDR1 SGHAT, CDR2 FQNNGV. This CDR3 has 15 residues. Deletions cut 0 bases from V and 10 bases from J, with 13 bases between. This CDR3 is CASSLEGASRSPLHF. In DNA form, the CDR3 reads TGTGCCAGCAGCTTAGAGGGCGCGTCGAGATCACCCCTCCACTTT.

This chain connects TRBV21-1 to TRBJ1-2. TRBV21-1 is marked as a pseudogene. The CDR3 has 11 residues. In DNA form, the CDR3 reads TGTGCCAGCCGTCTCTTCTATGGCTACACCTTC. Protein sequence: CASRLFYGYTF.

The CDR3 DNA sequence: TGTGCCAGCAGTTCCCCACGGACCTATGGCTACACCTTC. This translates into CASSSPRTYGYTF. The chain couples TRBV28 to TRBJ1-2; D is uncertain. Per germline, CDR1 MDHEN and CDR2 SYDVKM. CDR3 size: 13 residues. The V and J ends lost 4 bases and 4 bases respectively, with 10 bases between them.

This CDR3 reads CASSLAGAYEQYF. CDR3 DNA: TGTGCCAGCAGTTTGGCAGGGGCCTACGAGCAGTACTTC. J is TRBJ2-7 and V is TRBV28; TRBD1 might be the D (6 bases). The CDR3 length is 13 residues. V was trimmed by 3 bases and J by 2 bases, leaving 8 bases between them. Per germline, CDR1 MDHEN and CDR2 SYDVKM.

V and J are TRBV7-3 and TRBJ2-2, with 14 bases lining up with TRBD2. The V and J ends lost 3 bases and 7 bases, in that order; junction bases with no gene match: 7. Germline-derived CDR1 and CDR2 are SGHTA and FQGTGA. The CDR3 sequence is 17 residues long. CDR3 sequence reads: CASSFMGGLAGDGELFF. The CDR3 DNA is TGTGCCAGCAGCTTTATGGGGGGACTAGCGGGAGACGGGGAGCTGTTTTTT.

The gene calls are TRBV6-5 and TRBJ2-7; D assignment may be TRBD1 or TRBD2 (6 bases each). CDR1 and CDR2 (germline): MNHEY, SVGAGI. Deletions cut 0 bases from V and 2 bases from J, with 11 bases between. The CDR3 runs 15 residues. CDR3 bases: TGTGCCAGCAGTTACTCGCGGGACATGACCTACGAGCAGTACTTC. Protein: CASSYSRDMTYEQYF.

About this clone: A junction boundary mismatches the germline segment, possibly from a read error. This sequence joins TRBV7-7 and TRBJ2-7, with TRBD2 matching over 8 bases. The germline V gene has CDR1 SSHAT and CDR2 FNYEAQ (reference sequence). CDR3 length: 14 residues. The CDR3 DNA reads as TGTGCTAGCAGCTTAGCGGGGCAGGGCCACGAGCAGTACTTC. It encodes CASSLAGQGHEQYF. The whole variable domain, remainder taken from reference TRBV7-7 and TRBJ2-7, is GAGVSQSPRYKVTKRGQDVTLRCDPISSHATLYWYQQALGQGPEFLTYFNYEAQPDKSGLPSDRFSAERPEGSISTLTIQRTEQRDSAMYRCASSLAGQGHEQYFGPGTRLTVT.

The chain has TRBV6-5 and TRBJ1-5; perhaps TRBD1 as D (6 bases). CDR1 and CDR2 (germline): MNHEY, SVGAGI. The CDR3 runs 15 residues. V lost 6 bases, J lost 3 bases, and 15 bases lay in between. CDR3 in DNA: TGTGCCAGCAGGCCGCAGGGGCCCCCCAATCAGCCCCAGCATTTT. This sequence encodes CASRPQGPPNQPQHF.

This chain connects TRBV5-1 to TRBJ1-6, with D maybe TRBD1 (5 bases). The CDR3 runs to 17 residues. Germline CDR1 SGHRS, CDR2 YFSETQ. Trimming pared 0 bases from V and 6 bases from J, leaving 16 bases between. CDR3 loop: CASSLAGSGGVNSPLHF. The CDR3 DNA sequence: TGCGCCAGCAGCTTGGCCGGATCTGGGGGAGTTAATTCACCCCTCCACTTT. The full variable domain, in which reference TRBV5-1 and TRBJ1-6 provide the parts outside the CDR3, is KAGVTQTPRYLIKTRGQQVTLSCSPISGHRSVSWYQQTPGQGLQFLFEYFSETQRNKGNFPGRFSGRQFSNSRSEMNVSTLELGDSALYLCASSLAGSGGVNSPLHFGNGTRLTVT.

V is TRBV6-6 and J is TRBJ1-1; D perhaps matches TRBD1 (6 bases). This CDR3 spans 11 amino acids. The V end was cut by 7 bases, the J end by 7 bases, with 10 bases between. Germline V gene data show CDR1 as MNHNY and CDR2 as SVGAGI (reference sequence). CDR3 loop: CASTGQLEAFF. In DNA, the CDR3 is TGTGCCAGCACCGGACAGCTTGAAGCTTTCTTT.

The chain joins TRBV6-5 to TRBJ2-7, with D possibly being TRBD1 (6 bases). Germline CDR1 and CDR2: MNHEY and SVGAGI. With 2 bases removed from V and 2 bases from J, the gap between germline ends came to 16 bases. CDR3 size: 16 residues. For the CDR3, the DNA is TGTGCCAGCAGTTACGTCAGGACAGCCCCAACCTACGAGCAGTACTTC. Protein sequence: CASSYVRTAPTYEQYF.